Listed below are T cell receptor beta chains from one sample, sequenced in a study of graft-versus-host responses after intestinal transplantation. Method: immunoSEQ multiplex PCR; TCRdb's copy keeps in-frame clones and lacks some. The data contain roughly 50,000 clones, 85% to 95% of them seen just once; the ten biggest clones take up 2% to 3%. The antigens of these receptors remain unknown. The sequenced sample was unstimulated CD4+ T cells sorted from spleen or lymph node cells, obtained before transplant. The receptor source for this set is a human donor who was the organ donor for an intestinal transplant. Both conserved end residues are part of each CDR3.

V: TRBV9; J: TRBJ1-3; CDR3: CASSSGETAGNTIYF
V: TRBV7-9; J: TRBJ2-3; CDR3: CASSPREWRGTQYF
V: TRBV4-2; J: TRBJ2-7; CDR3: CASSFGGRAYEQYF
V: TRBV19; J: TRBJ2-2; CDR3: CASSIQAGGSGELFF
V: TRBV11-1; J: TRBJ2-6; CDR3: CASSLVPGANVLTF
V: TRBV27; J: TRBJ2-7; CDR3: CASSLYGDGEQYF
V: TRBV7-9; J: TRBJ2-3; CDR3: CASSARLGRTDTQYF
V: TRBV5-4; J: TRBJ2-5; CDR3: CASSLEGGSAGEQYF
V: TRBV10-2; J: TRBJ2-3; CDR3: CASSVGTGGRDTQYF
V: TRBV11-2; J: TRBJ2-7; CDR3: CASSLGDLASYEQYF
V: TRBV11-2; J: TRBJ2-7; CDR3: CASSSYIRREFYEQYF
V: TRBV7-2; J: TRBJ2-7; CDR3: CASSINPLAGQYF
V: TRBV6-5; J: TRBJ1-3; CDR3: CASSYSTRSGNTIYF
V: TRBV28; J: TRBJ2-1; CDR3: CASSFTAPYNEQFF